The 25 T cell receptor beta chains reported below all come from one sample, sequenced in a study of cytomegalovirus exposure and HLA in healthy donors. Use of 60 Vbeta and 13 Jbeta primers characterized the PCR. Data came from immunoSEQ multiplex PCR; TCRdb stores just in-frame clones and leaves some out. The sample includes some 170,000 clones, about 69% of them seen just once. The sequenced material came from PBMCs. All receptors come from a male donor in good health and CMV-seronegative.

The chain joins TRBV7-9 to TRBJ2-5, with D tentatively TRBD1 (6 bases). The CDR3 loop spans 15 amino acids. V was trimmed by 5 bases and J by 2 bases, leaving 15 bases between them. Germline V gene sequence: CDR1 SEHNR, CDR2 FQNEAQ (reference sequence). As DNA, the CDR3 is TGTGCCAGCAGCCTCGGACAGCTAGTACAAGAGACCCAGTACTTC. Protein product: CASSLGQLVQETQYF.

The chain joins TRBV19 to TRBJ2-1; 7 nucleotides agree with TRBD2. Losses at the gene ends were 5 bases for V and 1 base for J; bases not matched to a gene: 5. The CDR3 extends over 15 amino acids. Germline V gene sequence: CDR1 LNHDA, CDR2 SQIVND (reference sequence). The CDR3 reads CASSSAGVSYNEQFF. The CDR3 DNA reads TGTGCCAGTAGTTCGGCGGGAGTATCCTACAATGAGCAGTTCTTC.

The V gene is TRBV5-6, the J gene TRBJ2-3; D is unclear. The CDR3 spans 12 residues. Germline lookup yields CDR1 SGHDT and CDR2 YYEEEE. Trimming stripped 1 base from V and 2 bases from J, with 2 bases between. Here the CDR3 DNA reads TGTGCCAGCAGCTTGTACACAGATACGCAGTATTTT. This gives the protein CASSLYTDTQYF.

The chain joins TRBV5-1 to TRBJ2-7; D not resolved. This CDR3 region has 11 residues. Germline V gives CDR1 SGHRS, CDR2 YFSETQ. Trimming stripped 1 base from V and 5 bases from J, with 4 bases between. CDR3 sequence: CASSLLDEQYF. The CDR3 nucleotides read TGCGCCAGCAGCTTGTTAGACGAGCAGTACTTC.

This sequence joins TRBV7-9 and TRBJ2-1; 10 nucleotides line up with TRBD2. CDR3 length equals 17 residues. Trimming at V came to 4 bases and at J to 4 bases, leaving 10 bases not matched to a gene. Germline values: CDR1 SEHNR, CDR2 FQNEAQ (reference sequence). The CDR3 DNA follows: TGTGCCAGCAGCTCACAATTTACTAGCGGGAAATACAATGAGCAGTTCTTC. It specifies CASSSQFTSGKYNEQFF.

The chain recombines TRBV30 with TRBJ1-2, with 7 bases fitting TRBD1. Trimming at V came to 3 bases and at J to 6 bases, leaving 7 bases not matched to a gene. The CDR3 extends over 13 amino acids. Germline V gives CDR1 GTSNPN, CDR2 SVGIG (reference sequence). CDR3 loop: CAWSVYGQDGYTF. CDR3 in DNA: TGTGCCTGGAGCGTTTACGGACAGGATGGCTACACCTTC. Full variable domain (outside the CDR3, taken from reference TRBV30 and TRBJ1-2): SQTIHQWPATLVQPVGSPLSLECTVEGTSNPNLYWYRQAAGRGLQLLFYSVGIGQISSEVPQNLSASRPQDRQFILSSKKLLLSDSGFYLCAWSVYGQDGYTFGSGTRLTVV.

This sequence joins TRBV28 and TRBJ2-7; 11 bases align to TRBD1. J lost 5 bases, V lost 5 bases, and 8 bases had no gene match. The germline gives CDR1 MDHEN, CDR2 SYDVKM. The CDR3 consists of 15 residues. CDR3 in amino acids: CASSRPDRGLNEQYF. DNA of the CDR3: TGTGCCAGCAGTCGCCCGGACAGGGGGCTAAACGAGCAGTACTTC.

The chain carries TRBV28 and TRBJ1-5; 7 bases fit TRBD1. The CDR3 runs to 14 residues. Germline values: CDR1 MDHEN, CDR2 SYDVKM. The V and J ends lost 5 bases and 7 bases, in that order; junction bases with no gene match: 8. The CDR3 bases are TGTGCCAGCAGTCTAACAGGGGCATCGCAGCCCCAGCATTTT. It codes for CASSLTGASQPQHF.

The chain recombines TRBV2 with TRBJ2-5, with TRBD1 matching over 11 bases. Germline CDR1 is SNHLY and CDR2 is FYNNEI. The V segment lost 8 bases and the J segment 4 bases; nucleotides outside the gene matches: 9. The CDR3 is made up of 15 amino acids. CDR3 amino acids: CASSPDRGRVETQYF. DNA of the CDR3: TGTGCCAGCTCACCGGACAGGGGGCGGGTAGAGACCCAGTACTTC.

The chain recombines TRBV7-8 with TRBJ1-4; possibly TRBD1 for D (5 bases). The CDR3 runs 12 residues. Germline V gene sequence: CDR1 SGHVS, CDR2 FQNEAQ. Trimming took off 5 bases at V and 6 bases at J, with 7 bases between the two ends. The CDR3 is CASSRGDEKLFF. The CDR3 DNA reads TGTGCCAGCAGCCGGGGGGATGAAAAACTGTTTTTT.

As regards this clone: Germline is not matched at one junction end, which may reflect a read error. The V and J genes are TRBV28 and TRBJ2-7; 15 bases map to TRBD2. CDR1 and CDR2 (germline): MDHEN, SYDVKM. The CDR3 loop spans 12 amino acids. The CDR3 sequence is CASSFRTSGREF. For the CDR3, the DNA is TGTGCCAGCAGTTTCCGGACTAGCGGGAGGGAGTTC.

The gene calls are TRBV7-3 and TRBJ2-1; TRBD2 matches 9 bases. The germline gives CDR1 SGHTA, CDR2 FQGTGA. This CDR3 has 18 residues. Germline trimming cut 1 base from V and 7 bases from J; bases unmatched to any gene: 14. The CDR3 nucleotides are TGTGCCAGCAGCTTAATGGCCCCTGGACTAGCGCAGGCGAATGAGCAGTTCTTC. Translated, it gives CASSLMAPGLAQANEQFF.

The chain carries TRBV6-6 and TRBJ1-3; the D is unclear. Germline CDR1 reads MNHNY; CDR2 reads SVGAGI (reference sequence). V lost 6 bases to trimming and J lost 5 bases, with 8 bases between them. This CDR3 has 12 residues. CDR3 loop: CASSSGRNTIYF. The CDR3 nucleotides are TGTGCCAGCAGCTCCGGGAGAAACACCATATATTTT.

This clone is a singleton in its sample. The chain links TRBV6-6 to TRBJ1-3; TRBD1 is a possible D gene (5 bases). Per the germline V gene, CDR1 is MNHNY and CDR2 is SVGAGI (reference sequence). The CDR3 covers 15 residues. Trimming left V 0 bases short and J 4 bases short, with 10 bases between. The chain's CDR3 is CASSYSGGVGNTIYF. In DNA form, the CDR3 reads TGTGCCAGCAGTTACTCAGGAGGGGTAGGAAACACCATATATTTT.

The chain uses TRBV6-1 and TRBJ2-3, with a possible D match to TRBD1 (6 bases). The CDR3 sequence is 14 residues long. Germline V gene sequence: CDR1 MNHNS, CDR2 SASEGT. V lost 2 bases to trimming and J lost 4 bases, with 10 bases between them. CDR3 sequence: CASSERDIADTQYF. In DNA, the CDR3 is TGTGCCAGCAGTGAACGGGACATAGCAGATACGCAGTATTTT.

The CDR3 sequence: CASSEGTTAYEQYF. CDR3 coding DNA: TGTGCCAGCAGTGAAGGGACTACAGCCTACGAGCAGTACTTC. This chain connects TRBV2 to TRBJ2-7; TRBD2 is a possible D gene (6 bases). With 1 base removed from V and 2 bases from J, the gap between germline ends came to 9 bases. This CDR3 has 14 amino acids. The germline gives CDR1 SNHLY, CDR2 FYNNEI. Combining the CDR3 with reference TRBV2 and TRBJ2-7 gives the whole variable domain EPEVTQTPSHQVTQMGQEVILRCVPISNHLYFYWYRQILGQKVEFLVSFYNNEISEKSEIFDDQFSVERPDGSNFTLKIRSTKLEDSAMYFCASSEGTTAYEQYFGPGTRLTVT.

To note about this clone: One end of the junction varies from germline; a read error may be responsible. The chain carries TRBV27 and TRBJ1-2; tentative D call: TRBD1 (5 bases). This CDR3 has 14 residues. Germline V gene data show CDR1 as MNHEY and CDR2 as SMNVEV (reference sequence). The CDR3 DNA follows: TGTGCCAGCAGCCCCTCCCTTAGCGGGCAGGGTGGGCACTTC. Translated, it gives CASSPSLSGQGGHF.

The CDR3 here is CAILSGLNIQYF. DNA of the CDR3: TGTGCCATTCTTAGCGGTTTAAACATTCAGTACTTC. The chain employs TRBV6-1 and TRBJ2-4; TRBD2 is a possible D gene (6 bases). Trimming removed 10 bases at V and 6 bases at J, with 13 bases between. The CDR3 totals 12 residues. Germline CDR1 and CDR2: MNHNS and SASEGT.

The chain recombines TRBV7-8 with TRBJ2-2; weak D call: TRBD1 (5 bases). V was pared by 2 bases and J by 0 bases, with 19 bases between. Germline V CDR1 and CDR2: SGHVS, FQNEAQ. The CDR3 is made up of 19 amino acids. CDR3 in amino acids: CASSLFLGKGVPNTGELFF. CDR3 in DNA: TGTGCCAGCAGCTTATTTTTAGGGAAAGGGGTACCGAACACCGGGGAGCTGTTTTTT.

The chain recombines TRBV2 with TRBJ2-2; 10 bases map to TRBD1. Germline loops: CDR1 SNHLY, CDR2 FYNNEI. V shed 4 bases, J shed 5 bases, and the junction held 4 bases outside the gene matches. The CDR3 has 15 amino acids. The CDR3 here is CASSVDRGRTGELFF. In nucleotides, the CDR3 is TGTGCCAGCAGTGTAGACAGGGGGCGAACCGGGGAGCTGTTTTTT.

The chain couples TRBV28 to TRBJ2-1; 8 nucleotides line up with TRBD2. CDR1 and CDR2 from the germline V gene are MDHEN and SYDVKM. The trim removed 4 bases at V and 6 bases at J, leaving 11 bases unmatched. This CDR3 comprises 16 residues. CDR3 amino acids: CASSYRSGSRPNEQFF. For the CDR3, the DNA is TGTGCCAGCAGTTATCGGAGCGGGAGTCGCCCCAATGAGCAGTTCTTC.

The gene calls are TRBV5-4 and TRBJ2-1, with TRBD2 as a possible D gene (7 bases). This CDR3 spans 16 amino acids. Germline V gives CDR1 SGHNT, CDR2 YYREEE (reference sequence). Between the trimmed V and J ends, which lost 0 bases and 8 bases, there was a span of 18 bases. The CDR3 sequence: CASSLGSAGRGDEQFF. The DNA for the CDR3 is TGTGCCAGCAGCTTGGGGTCAGCGGGGAGGGGGGATGAGCAGTTCTTC.

The chain carries TRBV10-3 and TRBJ1-1, with 9 bases fitting TRBD1. CDR3 length equals 14 residues. Germline V CDR1 and CDR2: ENHRY, SYGVKD. The V segment lost 8 bases and the J segment 2 bases; nucleotides outside the gene matches: 6. The CDR3 loop is CAIVQGAENTEAFF. The CDR3 nucleotides read TGTGCCATCGTACAGGGGGCGGAAAACACTGAAGCTTTCTTT.

The gene calls are TRBV28 and TRBJ1-5; D gene unclear. Germline V gene lookup returns CDR1 MDHEN and CDR2 SYDVKM. The CDR3 has 16 amino acids. Trimming cost V 7 bases and J 2 bases, with 18 bases left between them. Written as DNA, the CDR3 is TGTGCCAGCAACCCCGCGGGGTTTTGGGGCAATCAGCCCCAGCATTTT. The encoded protein is CASNPAGFWGNQPQHF.

The chain has TRBV6-5 and TRBJ2-5, with D maybe TRBD1 (5 bases). The J call may be wrong; the DNA end is better matched by TRBJ2-7. In germline, CDR1 is MNHEY, CDR2 SVGAGI. The CDR3 is 11 amino acids. CDR3 region: CASRDNYEQYF. As DNA, the CDR3 is TGTGCCAGCAGGGACAACTACGAGCAGTACTTC.